The rows below give T cell receptor beta chains drawn from one sample of a study of human T cells and chemical hapten exposure. TCRdb called the RACE reads again in MiXCR, with one record for every CDR3 protein. The table records more than 55,000 distinct CDR3 sequences, roughly 10% of them present only once. The source material was whole blood, sampled in connection with sensitization to the hapten diphenylcyclopropenone (DPC). These receptors all stem from a woman aged 40-49 years with alopecia areata. Some clones in this sample may be carry-over from other donors' samples. Each CDR3 is given with its conserved first and last residue. D genes are given only for firm matches. Part of the rows lack a size; the others show once, few, many or a class for expanded clones.

TRBJ2-7,TRBV5-4,12,NA,NA,TGTGCCAGCAGCTTGTCCACCTACGAGCAGTACTTC,CASSLSTYEQYF
TRBJ2-3,TRBV24-1,15,TRBD1,many,TGTGCCACCAGCTCTACAGGGGTCCACACAGATACGCAGTATTTT,CATSSTGVHTDTQYF
TRBJ2-3,TRBV7-2,13,NA,NA,TGTGCCAGCAGCTTCGGGAGTAGAGATACGCAGTATTTT,CASSFGSRDTQYF
TRBJ2-7,TRBV11-3,13,NA,many,TGTGCCAGCAGCTTAGATCGGGACTACGAGCAGTACTTC,CASSLDRDYEQYF
TRBJ2-2,TRBV29-1,14,NA,NA,TGCAGCGCCAGCCGGGACAAAAACACCGGGGAGCTGTTTTTT,CSASRDKNTGELFF
TRBJ1-6,TRBV10-2,16,TRBD1,many,TGCGCCAGCACCGAGGGGGGACAGTTATTGAATTCACCCCTCCACTTT,CASTEGGQLLNSPLHF
TRBJ2-2,TRBV29-1,15,TRBD2,NA,TGCAGCGTCGAAGGACTAGCGGGATACACCGGGGAGCTGTTTTTT,CSVEGLAGYTGELFF
TRBJ2-7,TRBV5-1,14,TRBD1,few,TGCGCCAGGCCAGTCGACAGGGATGGTGGCGAGCAGTACTTC,CARPVDRDGGEQYF
TRBJ1-6,TRBV29-1,14,NA,NA,TGCAGCGTGACCGCCGGGACGGATAATTCACCCCTCCACTTT,CSVTAGTDNSPLHF
TRBJ2-5,TRBV7-7,16,NA,NA,TGTGCCAGCAGCGTGCAACCCGGACAGTTGGGGGAGACCCTGTACTTC,CASSVQPGQLGETLYF
TRBJ1-5,TRBV18,15,NA,many,TGTGCCAGCTCACCTCCGGGACCGAGAAATCAGCCCCAGCATTTT,CASSPPGPRNQPQHF